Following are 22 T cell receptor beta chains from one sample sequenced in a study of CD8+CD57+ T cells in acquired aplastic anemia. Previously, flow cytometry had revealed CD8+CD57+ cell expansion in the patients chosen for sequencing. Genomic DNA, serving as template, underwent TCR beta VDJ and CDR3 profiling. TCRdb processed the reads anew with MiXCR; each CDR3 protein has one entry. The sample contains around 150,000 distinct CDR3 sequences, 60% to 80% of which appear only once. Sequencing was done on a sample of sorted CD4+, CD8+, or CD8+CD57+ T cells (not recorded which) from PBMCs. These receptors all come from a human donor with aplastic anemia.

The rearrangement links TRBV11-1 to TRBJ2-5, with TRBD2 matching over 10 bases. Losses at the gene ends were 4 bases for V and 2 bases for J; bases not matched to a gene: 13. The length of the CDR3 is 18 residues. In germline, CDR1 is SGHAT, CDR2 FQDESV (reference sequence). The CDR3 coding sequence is TGTGCCAGCAGCTCTAGTGCGGGGGCTAGCGGGAGTCAAGAGACCCAGTACTTC. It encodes CASSSSAGASGSQETQYF.

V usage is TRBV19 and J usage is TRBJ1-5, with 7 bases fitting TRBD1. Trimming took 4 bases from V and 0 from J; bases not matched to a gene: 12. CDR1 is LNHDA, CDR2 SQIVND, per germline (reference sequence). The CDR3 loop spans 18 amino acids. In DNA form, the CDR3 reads TGTGCCAGTAGTAATGAGTACGGGACAGCCCATAGCAATCAGCCCCAGCATTTT. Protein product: CASSNEYGTAHSNQPQHF.

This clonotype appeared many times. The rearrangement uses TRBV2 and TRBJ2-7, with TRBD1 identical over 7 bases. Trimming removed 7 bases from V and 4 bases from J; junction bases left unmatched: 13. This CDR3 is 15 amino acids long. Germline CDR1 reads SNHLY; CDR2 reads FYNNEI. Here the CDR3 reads CASTPGTAYLYEQYV. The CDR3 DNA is TGTGCCAGCACCCCAGGGACAGCATACCTTTACGAGCAGTACGTC.

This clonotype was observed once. The CDR3 nucleotides are TGTGCCAGCAGCTCCCGGGACACTAATAATTCACCCCTCCACTTT. This gives the protein CASSSRDTNNSPLHF. The chain uses TRBV9 and TRBJ1-6; maybe TRBD1 (6 bases). V was clipped by 4 bases and J by 5 bases, with 13 bases between them. Germline V gene sequence: CDR1 SGDLS, CDR2 YYNGEE. This CDR3 has 15 residues.

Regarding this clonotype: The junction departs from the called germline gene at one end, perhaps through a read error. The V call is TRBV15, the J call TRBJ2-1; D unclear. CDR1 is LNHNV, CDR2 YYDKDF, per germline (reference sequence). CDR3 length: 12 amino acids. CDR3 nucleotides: TGTGCCACCAGGAATGGAAGACTTAAGCAAGTCTTC. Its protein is CATRNGRLKQVF.

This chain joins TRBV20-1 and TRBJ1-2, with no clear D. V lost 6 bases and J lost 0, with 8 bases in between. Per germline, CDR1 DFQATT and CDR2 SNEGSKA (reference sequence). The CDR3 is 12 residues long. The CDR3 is CSARPANYGYTF. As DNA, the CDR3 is TGCAGTGCCAGGCCAGCTAACTATGGCTACACCTTC.

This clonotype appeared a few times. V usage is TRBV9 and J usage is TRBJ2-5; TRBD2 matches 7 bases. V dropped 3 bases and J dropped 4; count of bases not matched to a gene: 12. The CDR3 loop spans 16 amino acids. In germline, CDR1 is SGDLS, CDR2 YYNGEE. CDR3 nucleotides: TGTGCCAGCAGCGGCTCCGGGACTATTCTTGCAGAGACCCAGTACTTC. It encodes CASSGSGTILAETQYF. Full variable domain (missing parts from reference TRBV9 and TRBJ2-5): DSGVTQTPKHLITATGQRVTLRCSPRSGDLSVYWYQQSLDQGLQFLIQYYNGEERAKGNILERFSAQQFPDLHSELNLSSLELGDSALYFCASSGSGTILAETQYFGPGTRLLVL.

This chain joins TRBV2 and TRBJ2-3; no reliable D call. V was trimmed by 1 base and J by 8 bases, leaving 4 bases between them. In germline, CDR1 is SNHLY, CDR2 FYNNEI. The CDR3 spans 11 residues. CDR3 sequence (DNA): TGTGCCAGCAGTGAAGGCGGTACGCAGTATTTT. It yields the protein CASSEGGTQYF.

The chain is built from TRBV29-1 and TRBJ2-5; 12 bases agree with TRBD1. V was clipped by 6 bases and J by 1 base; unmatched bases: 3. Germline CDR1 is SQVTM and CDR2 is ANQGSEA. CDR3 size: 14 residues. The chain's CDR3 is CSVGDRGPQETQYF. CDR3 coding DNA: TGCAGCGTAGGGGACAGGGGGCCCCAAGAGACCCAGTACTTC.

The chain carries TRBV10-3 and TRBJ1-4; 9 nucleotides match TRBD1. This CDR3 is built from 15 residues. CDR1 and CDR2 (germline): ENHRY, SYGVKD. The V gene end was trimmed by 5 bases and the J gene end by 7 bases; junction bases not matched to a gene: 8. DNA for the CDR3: TGTGCCATCAGTTCTACCGGGACAGGGACTGAAAAACTGTTTTTT. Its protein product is CAISSTGTGTEKLFF.

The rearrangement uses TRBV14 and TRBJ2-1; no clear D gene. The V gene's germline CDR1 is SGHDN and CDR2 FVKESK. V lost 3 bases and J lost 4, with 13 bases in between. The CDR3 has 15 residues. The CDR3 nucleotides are TGTGCCAGCAGCCACTTGGCCGGGCTGTACAATGAGCAGTTCTTC. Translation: CASSHLAGLYNEQFF.

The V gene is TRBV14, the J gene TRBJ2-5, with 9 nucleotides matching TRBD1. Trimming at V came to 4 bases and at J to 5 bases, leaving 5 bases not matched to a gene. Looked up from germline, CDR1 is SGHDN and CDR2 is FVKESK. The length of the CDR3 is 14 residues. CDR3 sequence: CASSPGQGWETQYF. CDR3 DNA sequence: TGTGCCAGCAGCCCCGGACAGGGGTGGGAGACCCAGTACTTC.

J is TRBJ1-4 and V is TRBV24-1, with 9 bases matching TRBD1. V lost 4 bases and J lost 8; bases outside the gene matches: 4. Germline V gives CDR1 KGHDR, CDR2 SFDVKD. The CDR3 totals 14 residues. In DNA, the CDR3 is TGTGCCACCAGTGAGGGACAGGGAGGGGAAAAACTGTTTTTT. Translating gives CATSEGQGGEKLFF.

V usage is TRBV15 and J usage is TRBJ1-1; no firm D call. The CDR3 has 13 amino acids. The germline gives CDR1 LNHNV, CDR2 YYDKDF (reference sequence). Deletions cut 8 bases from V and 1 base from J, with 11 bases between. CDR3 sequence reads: CATGPRTNTEAFF. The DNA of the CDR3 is TGTGCCACCGGCCCCCGGACGAACACTGAAGCTTTCTTT.

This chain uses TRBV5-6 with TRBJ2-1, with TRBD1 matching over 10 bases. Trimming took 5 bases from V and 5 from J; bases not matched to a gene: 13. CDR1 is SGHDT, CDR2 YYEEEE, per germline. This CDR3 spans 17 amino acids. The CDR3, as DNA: TGTGCCAGCAGTCCCCCCGGGGGGACAGGGGAGGACAATGAGCAGTTCTTC. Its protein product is CASSPPGGTGEDNEQFF.

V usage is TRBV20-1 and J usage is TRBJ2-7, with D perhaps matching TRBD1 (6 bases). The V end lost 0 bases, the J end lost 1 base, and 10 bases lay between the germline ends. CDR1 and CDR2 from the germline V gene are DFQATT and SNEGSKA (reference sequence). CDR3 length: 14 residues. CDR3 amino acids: CSAREQGGSYEQYF. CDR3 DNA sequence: TGCAGTGCTAGAGAACAGGGTGGGTCCTACGAGCAGTACTTC.

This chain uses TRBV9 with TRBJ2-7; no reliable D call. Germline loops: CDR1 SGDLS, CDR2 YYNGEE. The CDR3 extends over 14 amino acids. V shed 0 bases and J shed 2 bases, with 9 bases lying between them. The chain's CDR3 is CASSVGRTTYEQYF. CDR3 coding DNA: TGTGCCAGCAGCGTAGGCAGGACCACCTACGAGCAGTACTTC.

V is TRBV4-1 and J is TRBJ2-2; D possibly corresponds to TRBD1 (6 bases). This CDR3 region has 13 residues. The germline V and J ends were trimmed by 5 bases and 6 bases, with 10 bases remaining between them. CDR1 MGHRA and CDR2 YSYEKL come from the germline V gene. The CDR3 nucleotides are TGCGCCAGCAGCTACGGGACACCCGGGGAGCTGTTTTTT. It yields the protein CASSYGTPGELFF.

As DNA, the CDR3 is TGTGCCAGCAGTGAATTAGCGGGAGGACCGACCCAGTACTTC. Translated: CASSELAGGPTQYF. The chain joins TRBV2 to TRBJ2-5; the match to TRBD2 covers 10 bases. Germline CDR1 SNHLY, CDR2 FYNNEI. V gave up 2 bases and J gave up 7 bases; unmatched junction bases: 4. The CDR3 is made up of 14 amino acids. The full variable domain, completed using reference TRBV2 and TRBJ2-5, is EPEVTQTPSHQVTQMGQEVILRCVPISNHLYFYWYRQILGQKVEFLVSFYNNEISEKSEIFDDQFSVERPDGSNFTLKIRSTKLEDSAMYFCASSELAGGPTQYFGPGTRLLVL.

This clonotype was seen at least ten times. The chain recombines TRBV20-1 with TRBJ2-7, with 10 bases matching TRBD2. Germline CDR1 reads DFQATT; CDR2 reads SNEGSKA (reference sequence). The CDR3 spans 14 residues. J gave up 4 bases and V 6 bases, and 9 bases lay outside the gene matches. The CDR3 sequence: CSALGTSEAYEQYV. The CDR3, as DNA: TGCAGTGCCCTTGGGACTAGCGAAGCTTACGAGCAGTACGTC.

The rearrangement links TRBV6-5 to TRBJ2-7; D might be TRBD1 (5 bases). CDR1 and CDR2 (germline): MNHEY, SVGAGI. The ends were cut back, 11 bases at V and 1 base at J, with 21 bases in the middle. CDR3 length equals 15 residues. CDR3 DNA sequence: TGTGCCTCAAAAGCAGGGCAAGCATCATCCTACGAGCAGTACTTC. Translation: CASKAGQASSYEQYF.

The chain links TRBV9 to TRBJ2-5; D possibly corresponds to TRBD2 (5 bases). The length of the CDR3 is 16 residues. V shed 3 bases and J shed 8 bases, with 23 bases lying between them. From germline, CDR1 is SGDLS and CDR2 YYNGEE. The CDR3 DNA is TGTGCCAGCAGCGCCAGTAACACGGAGGCTTTCTTTACCCAGTACTTC. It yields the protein CASSASNTEAFFTQYF.